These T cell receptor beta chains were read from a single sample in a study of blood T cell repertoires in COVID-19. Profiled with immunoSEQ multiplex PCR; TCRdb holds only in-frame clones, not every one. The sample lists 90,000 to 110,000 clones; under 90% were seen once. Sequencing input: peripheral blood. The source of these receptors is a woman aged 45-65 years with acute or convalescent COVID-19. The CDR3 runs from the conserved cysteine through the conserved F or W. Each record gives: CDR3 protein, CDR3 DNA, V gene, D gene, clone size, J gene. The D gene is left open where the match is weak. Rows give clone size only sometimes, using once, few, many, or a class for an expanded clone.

CASSLADGGPVGIQYF,TGTGCCAGCAGCTTGGCCGACGGGGGGCCTGTGGGCATTCAGTACTTC,TRBV5-8,.,.,TRBJ2-4
CASSLTGQGRTEAFF,TGCGCCAGCAGCTTGACGGGACAGGGACGGACTGAAGCTTTCTTT,TRBV5-1,TRBD1,few,TRBJ1-1
CASSQGDRSEAFF,TGCGCCAGCAGTCAAGGAGACAGGTCGGAAGCTTTCTTT,TRBV5-1,.,.,TRBJ1-1
CASSDGTGDEKLFF,TGCGCCAGCAGTGACGGGACAGGGGATGAAAAACTGTTTTTT,TRBV5-1,TRBD1,.,TRBJ1-4
CASSVGGDSPLHF,TGTGCCAGCAGCGTAGGGGGAGATTCACCCCTCCACTTT,TRBV9,.,.,TRBJ1-6
CASSLPPSFGTVSDTAFF,TGTGCCAGCAGCTTACCTCCCTCGTTCGGGACAGTGTCCGATACGGCTTTCTTT,TRBV7-9,TRBD1,.,TRBJ1-1
CASSQGTGNNQPQHF,TGTGCCAGCAGCCAAGGGACAGGGAACAATCAGCCCCAGCATTTT,TRBV3-1/TRBV3-2,TRBD1,.,TRBJ1-5
CASSPSGGGNTGELFF,TGTGCCAGCAGTCCGAGCGGGGGGGGTAACACCGGGGAGCTGTTTTTT,TRBV6-6,TRBD2,.,TRBJ2-2
CSASLAGGNEKLFF,TGCAGTGCCAGTCTGGCAGGGGGGAATGAAAAACTGTTTTTT,TRBV20-1,TRBD1,.,TRBJ1-4
CASSPPDREYYGYTF,TGTGCCAGCTCACCACCGGACAGGGAATACTATGGCTACACCTTC,TRBV18,TRBD1,.,TRBJ1-2
CASSEQGPLNYGYTF,TGTGCCAGCAGTGAGCAGGGCCCCCTTAACTATGGCTACACCTTC,TRBV2,.,.,TRBJ1-2
CASSGQGIVNNSPLHF,TGTGCCAGCAGCGGACAGGGAATCGTCAATAATTCACCCCTCCACTTT,TRBV2,TRBD1,.,TRBJ1-6
CASSLQVNYGYTF,TGTGCCAGCAGCTTACAGGTGAACTATGGCTACACCTTC,TRBV6-2/TRBV6-3,.,.,TRBJ1-2
CASSYSAGGRFYEQYF,TGTGCCAGCAGTTACTCCGCGGGAGGGCGCTTCTACGAGCAGTACTTC,TRBV6-5,TRBD2,.,TRBJ2-7
CASSENRVQPQHF,TGTGCCAGCAGCGAAAACAGGGTTCAGCCCCAGCATTTT,TRBV7-2,.,few,TRBJ1-5
CASSLSTGEAFF,TGTGCCAGCTCATTGTCGACAGGGGAAGCTTTCTTT,TRBV18,TRBD1,.,TRBJ1-1
CASSYMDRNYGYTF,TGTGCCAGCAGCTATATGGACAGGAACTATGGCTACACCTTC,TRBV5-4,TRBD1,.,TRBJ1-2
CASSLVGQGASTDTQYF,TGCGCCAGCAGCTTGGTGGGACAGGGGGCCAGCACAGATACGCAGTATTTT,TRBV5-1,TRBD1,.,TRBJ2-3
CASSLVGAGTEAFF,TGTGCCAGCAGCTTAGTGGGCGCGGGAACTGAAGCTTTCTTT,TRBV11-1,.,.,TRBJ1-1
CASSSQPLNTEAFF,TGTGCCAGCAGCTCACAGCCCCTGAACACTGAAGCTTTCTTT,TRBV6-5,.,.,TRBJ1-1
CSVGTMNTEAFF,TGCAGCGTTGGAACTATGAACACTGAAGCTTTCTTT,TRBV29-1,.,.,TRBJ1-1
CASSQAGRGGGTDTQYF,TGTGCCAGCAGCCAAGCGGGTCGCGGGGGCGGAACAGATACGCAGTATTTT,TRBV3-1/TRBV3-2,.,many,TRBJ2-3
CASSLCVVLGQGPRETSPLHF,TGTGCCAGCAGTTTATGTGTTGTGTTGGGACAGGGGCCCAGGGAAACTTCACCCCTCCACTTT,TRBV28,TRBD1,.,TRBJ1-6
CASGLIAGPLSGNTIYF,TGTGCTAGTGGTTTGATTGCGGGCCCTCTCTCTGGAAACACCATATATTTT,TRBV12-5,.,once,TRBJ1-3
CATSREGVNTEAFF,TGTGCCACCAGCAGAGAAGGGGTGAACACTGAAGCTTTCTTT,TRBV15,.,.,TRBJ1-1
CASSVGGLAGSMYTQYF,TGTGCCAGCAGCGTAGGGGGACTAGCGGGGAGCATGTATACGCAGTATTTT,TRBV9,TRBD2,.,TRBJ2-3
CASRGEDHYGYTF,TGTGCCAGCAGGGGAGAAGACCACTATGGCTACACCTTC,TRBV3-1/TRBV3-2,.,.,TRBJ1-2